The 2 T cell receptor beta chains listed next were all sequenced from one sample in a study of response to subunit inactivated influenza vaccine. TCRdb fed the RT-PCR reads into MiXCR, producing one record per CDR3 protein. The data show just over 300,000 distinct CDR3 sequences, around 20% seen once. The sample here was PBMCs from blood, taken less than 22 months after vaccination. Receptors were obtained from a man between 50 and 75 years old who received an inactivated influenza vaccine.

The chain joins TRBV7-9 to TRBJ1-2, with D possibly being TRBD1 (5 bases). This CDR3 comprises 17 residues. Trimming left V 3 bases short and J 2 bases short, with 19 bases between. The V gene's germline CDR1 is SEHNR and CDR2 FQNEAQ (reference sequence). This chain's CDR3 is CASSLEVRERGNYGYTF. DNA for the CDR3: TGTGCCAGCAGCTTGGAGGTCAGGGAACGAGGAAACTATGGCTACACCTTC.

This clonotype turned up a few times. The V call is TRBV27, the J call TRBJ1-6; tentative D call: TRBD1 (6 bases). CDR3 length: 14 amino acids. Germline V gene sequence: CDR1 MNHEY, CDR2 SMNVEV (reference sequence). Trimming left V 2 bases short and J 7 bases short, with 9 bases between. CDR3 region: CASSLRGENSPLHF. CDR3 bases: TGTGCCAGCAGTTTAAGGGGGGAGAATTCACCCCTCCACTTT.